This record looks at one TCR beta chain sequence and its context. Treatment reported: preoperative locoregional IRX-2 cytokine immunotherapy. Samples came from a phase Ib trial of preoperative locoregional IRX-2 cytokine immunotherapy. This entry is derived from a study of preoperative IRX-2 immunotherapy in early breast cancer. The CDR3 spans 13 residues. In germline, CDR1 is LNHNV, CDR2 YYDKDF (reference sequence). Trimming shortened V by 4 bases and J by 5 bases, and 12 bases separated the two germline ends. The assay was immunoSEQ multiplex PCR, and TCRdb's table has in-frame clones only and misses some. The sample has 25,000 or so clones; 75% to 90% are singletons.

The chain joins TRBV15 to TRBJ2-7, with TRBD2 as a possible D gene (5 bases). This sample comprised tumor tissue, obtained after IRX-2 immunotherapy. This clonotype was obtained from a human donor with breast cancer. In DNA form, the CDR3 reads TGTGCCACCAGCACGGGGTGGGTGGACGAGCAGTACTTC. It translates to CATSTGWVDEQYF.